Below are 23 T cell receptor beta chains sequenced from a single sample in a study of regulatory T cells in long-lasting Graves disease. Relying on iRepertoire HTBI primers and Arm-PCR of CDR3 regions, the team built TCR beta libraries. From the multiplex PCR reads, TCRdb called clonotypes with MiXCR, one entry per CDR3 protein. The data show over 350,000 distinct CDR3 sequences, with over 12% seen just once and over 7% held by the top ten. Sample time point: newly diagnosed GD, antithyroid drugs for less than 3 months. Scientists built the TCR library using RNA that was extracted from PBMCs. The same sample was also used in a study of T cells in Graves' hyperthyroidism and ophthalmopathy.

The sample consisted of peripheral blood mononuclear cells (PBMCs), taken at new diagnosis, from a patient treated with antithyroid drugs. These receptors were taken from a woman between 40 and 55 years old with Graves disease.

The V gene is TRBV20-1, the J gene TRBJ2-1, with TRBD2 matching over 13 bases. After removal of 3 bases from V and 6 bases from J, the junction contained 8 bases not matched to a gene. CDR1 DFQATT and CDR2 SNEGSKA come from the germline V gene (reference sequence). The CDR3 is 16 amino acids. The CDR3 nucleotides are TGCAGTGCTAGTGGACTAGCGGGAGCTCGGATCAATGAGCAGTTCTTC. Amino acid sequence: CSASGLAGARINEQFF.

This clonotype was detected ten times or more. The genes are TRBV20-1 and TRBJ2-5; 11 positions agree with TRBD1. Germline V gene data show CDR1 as DFQATT and CDR2 as SNEGSKA (reference sequence). This CDR3 has 19 residues. Trimming removed 2 bases from V and 6 bases from J; junction bases left unmatched: 20. This CDR3 is CSARLRMNTGTGGGKTQYF. The CDR3 DNA sequence: TGCAGTGCTAGATTAAGAATGAATACCGGGACAGGGGGTGGAAAGACCCAGTACTTC.

This clonotype occurred many times. The chain combines TRBV7-9 with TRBJ2-7, with 7 bases identical to TRBD2. CDR1 is SEHNR and CDR2 is FQNEAQ in the germline V gene (reference sequence). The ends lost 4 bases at V and 2 bases at J; junction bases unmatched: 11. The CDR3 extends over 16 amino acids. CDR3 DNA sequence: TGTGCCAGCAGCTACCGACGGGAAGCGGGACCCTACGAGCAGTACTTC. Translation gives CASSYRREAGPYEQYF.

This clonotype was counted only a few times. The rearrangement uses TRBV7-6 and TRBJ1-5; D may be TRBD1 (6 bases). Trimming cost V 5 bases and J 4 bases, with 15 bases left between them. The CDR3 runs to 15 residues. CDR1 and CDR2 (germline): SGHVS, FNYEAQ. The CDR3, as DNA: TGTGCCAGCAGCCGAGGTCAGGGGAAAAATCAGCCCCAGCATTTT. It translates to CASSRGQGKNQPQHF.

This clonotype came up many times. The genes are TRBV11-2 and TRBJ2-2; D may correspond to TRBD1 or TRBD2 (5 bases each). The CDR3 is 17 residues long. From germline, CDR1 is SGHAT and CDR2 FQNNGV. The V and J ends lost 1 base and 0 bases respectively, with 12 bases between them. The CDR3 loop is CASSLGSGTANTGELFF. For the CDR3, the DNA is TGTGCCAGCAGCTTAGGGTCCGGGACGGCGAACACCGGGGAGCTGTTTTTT.

This CDR3 reads CAWDGAGSYEQYF. The CDR3 nucleotides are TGTGCCTGGGACGGGGCAGGGAGTTACGAGCAGTACTTC. The chain carries TRBV30 and TRBJ2-7; TRBD1 or TRBD2 may be the D gene (5 bases each). The CDR3 spans 13 residues. CDR1 and CDR2 from the germline V gene are GTSNPN and SVGIG (reference sequence). Trimming removed 5 bases at V and 4 bases at J, with 15 bases between.

This clonotype was observed many times. The chain carries TRBV2 and TRBJ1-1, with D tentatively TRBD1 (6 bases). CDR1 is SNHLY and CDR2 is FYNNEI in the germline V gene. The length of the CDR3 is 18 residues. V lost 4 bases to trimming and J lost 1 base, with 22 bases between them. Written as DNA, the CDR3 is TGTGCCAGCAGTGTCCAGGGTACAGGGTGGAGCTGGAACACTGAAGCTTTCTTT. As protein: CASSVQGTGWSWNTEAFF.

Many counts were recorded for this clonotype. J is TRBJ1-2 and V is TRBV10-3, with D unclear. CDR1 is ENHRY, CDR2 SYGVKD, per germline. The CDR3 spans 11 residues. Trimming cost V 3 bases and J 7 bases, with 6 bases left between them. This CDR3 is CAISDVGGYTF. DNA of the CDR3: TGTGCCATCAGTGATGTTGGTGGCTACACCTTC.

This clonotype was recorded at least ten times. The chain links TRBV20-1 to TRBJ2-7, with TRBD1 matching over 7 bases. V lost 6 bases, J lost 4 bases, and 12 bases stayed unmatched. CDR3 length equals 14 residues. Germline V CDR1 and CDR2: DFQATT, SNEGSKA (reference sequence). The CDR3 here is CSARDRVGAYEQYF. CDR3 DNA sequence: TGCAGTGCACGCGACAGGGTGGGCGCGTACGAGCAGTACTTC.

A few counts support this clonotype. The chain links TRBV12-5 to TRBJ2-1, with a tentative D call TRBD1 (5 bases). CDR3 length: 15 amino acids. Germline V gene lookup returns CDR1 LGHNT and CDR2 FRNRAP. Trimming stripped 6 bases from V and 2 bases from J, with 14 bases between. The chain's CDR3 is CASGSQGIPYNEQFF. The CDR3 bases are TGTGCTAGTGGCTCCCAGGGTATTCCCTACAATGAGCAGTTCTTC.

The CDR3 protein is CASSASVRDTQYF. CDR3 sequence (DNA): TGTGCCAGCAGTGCTAGCGTGAGAGATACGCAGTATTTT. This chain connects TRBV9 to TRBJ2-3; the D gene is possibly TRBD2 (6 bases). The CDR3 spans 13 residues. V was clipped by 5 bases and J by 5 bases, with 12 bases between them. The germline V gene encodes CDR1 SGDLS and CDR2 YYNGEE. Variable domain in full (rest from reference TRBV9 and TRBJ2-3): DSGVTQTPKHLITATGQRVTLRCSPRSGDLSVYWYQQSLDQGLQFLIQYYNGEERAKGNILERFSAQQFPDLHSELNLSSLELGDSALYFCASSASVRDTQYFGPGTRLTVL.

V and J are TRBV7-9 and TRBJ1-1, with D maybe TRBD1 (5 bases). Looked up from germline, CDR1 is SEHNR and CDR2 is FQNEAQ (reference sequence). V lost 5 bases to trimming and J lost 0 bases, with 13 bases between them. The CDR3 sequence is 15 residues long. CDR3: CASSTRQILNTEAFF. CDR3 nucleotide sequence: TGTGCCAGCAGCACCCGACAGATACTGAACACTGAAGCTTTCTTT.

This clonotype has ten or more counts. The gene calls are TRBV15 and TRBJ2-2, with D maybe TRBD2 (7 bases). Trimming left V 5 bases short and J 3 bases short, with 16 bases between. Per the germline V gene, CDR1 is LNHNV and CDR2 is YYDKDF (reference sequence). This CDR3 spans 16 amino acids. CDR3 sequence reads: CATSRHGGRDTGELFF. The CDR3 coding sequence is TGTGCCACCAGCCGTCACGGGGGGCGCGACACCGGGGAGCTGTTTTTT.

In this sample, this clonotype turned up many times. The chain is built from TRBV29-1 and TRBJ2-1; 10 bases map to TRBD2. The V gene's germline CDR1 is SQVTM and CDR2 ANQGSEA. The CDR3 runs 14 residues. The ends lost 3 bases at V and 7 bases at J; junction bases unmatched: 6. The CDR3 sequence is CSVDPSGSGNEQFF. CDR3 in DNA: TGCAGCGTTGACCCTAGCGGGAGCGGAAATGAGCAGTTCTTC.

This clonotype was recorded at least ten times. V and J are TRBV5-1 and TRBJ2-1; possible D gene TRBD1, 6 bases. V shed 4 bases and J shed 0 bases, with 20 bases lying between them. The CDR3 contains 18 residues. CDR1 and CDR2 (germline): SGHRS, YFSETQ. CDR3 residues: CASSNTLQGRSSYNEQFF. The CDR3 region has the DNA TGCGCCAGCAGCAACACCTTACAGGGAAGATCCTCCTACAATGAGCAGTTCTTC.

This clonotype was picked up a small number of times. This CDR3 is CASSITGMNTEAFF. Here the CDR3 DNA reads TGTGCCAGTAGTATCACGGGGATGAACACTGAAGCTTTCTTT. V and J are TRBV19 and TRBJ1-1, with no clear D. This CDR3 has 14 residues. Germline CDR1 LNHDA, CDR2 SQIVND (reference sequence). V lost 3 bases to trimming and J lost 0 bases, with 8 bases between them.

The chain carries TRBV13 and TRBJ2-1, with TRBD2 matching over 15 bases. CDR1 is PRHDT, CDR2 FYEKMQ, per germline (reference sequence). Trimming took 4 bases from V and 2 from J; bases not matched to a gene: 6. The length of the CDR3 is 18 residues. CDR3 sequence (DNA): TGTGCCAGCAGCTCCGGGACTAGCGGGAGGTTGGCCTACAATGAGCAGTTCTTC. It codes for CASSSGTSGRLAYNEQFF.

This rearrangement joins TRBV19 to TRBJ1-3, with D possibly TRBD1 on 6 matching bases. V gave up 5 bases and J gave up 4 bases, with 24 bases separating them. Germline loops: CDR1 LNHDA, CDR2 SQIVND (reference sequence). This CDR3 spans 18 amino acids. CDR3: CASSFVNRGTYSGNTIYF. DNA for the CDR3: TGTGCCAGTAGTTTCGTTAATCGCGGGACATATAGCGGAAACACCATATATTTT.

This clonotype was picked up many times. This chain joins TRBV20-1 and TRBJ2-7; D is ambiguous. The CDR3 has 14 amino acids. From germline, CDR1 is DFQATT and CDR2 SNEGSKA (reference sequence). The V end was cut by 5 bases, the J end by 0 bases, with 14 bases between. This CDR3 reads CSARGRVPSYEQYF. In nucleotides, the CDR3 is TGCAGTGCTCGAGGCCGGGTCCCCTCCTACGAGCAGTACTTC.

This clonotype was seen many times. The genes are TRBV7-3 and TRBJ2-1, with D unclear. The germline gives CDR1 SGHTA, CDR2 FQGTGA. V was clipped by 1 base and J by 8 bases, with 15 bases between them. The CDR3 has 15 residues. For the CDR3, the DNA is TGTGCCAGCAGCTTAAGGGGTTTTGTGTCCGATGAGCAGTTCTTC. This encodes CASSLRGFVSDEQFF.

This clonotype was observed at least ten times. The rearrangement links TRBV15 to TRBJ2-5; the D gene is possibly TRBD1 (6 bases). The V gene's germline CDR1 is LNHNV and CDR2 YYDKDF (reference sequence). V shed 3 bases and J shed 2 bases, with 10 bases lying between them. The CDR3 extends over 14 amino acids. The CDR3 loop is CATSSRDTQETQYF. The CDR3 nucleotides read TGTGCCACCAGCAGCCGGGACACTCAAGAGACCCAGTACTTC.

The chain uses TRBV29-1 and TRBJ2-7; TRBD1 might be the D (6 bases). CDR1 is SQVTM, CDR2 ANQGSEA, per germline. V lost 2 bases, J lost 6 bases, and 17 bases lay in between. This CDR3 is 14 amino acids long. CDR3 in amino acids: CSVEKYRDTGEQYF. CDR3 nucleotides: TGCAGCGTTGAAAAATACAGGGATACGGGCGAGCAGTACTTC.

This clonotype was seen repeatedly, ten times or more. The CDR3 is CASSSPDRATGELFF. The CDR3 region has the DNA TGTGCCAGCAGTTCCCCGGACAGGGCCACCGGGGAGCTGTTTTTT. The chain links TRBV27 to TRBJ2-2; 8 nucleotides align to TRBD1. The CDR3 runs to 15 residues. The junction had 5 bases not matched to a gene; V was cut back by 4 bases and J by 4 bases. Germline V gives CDR1 MNHEY, CDR2 SMNVEV (reference sequence).